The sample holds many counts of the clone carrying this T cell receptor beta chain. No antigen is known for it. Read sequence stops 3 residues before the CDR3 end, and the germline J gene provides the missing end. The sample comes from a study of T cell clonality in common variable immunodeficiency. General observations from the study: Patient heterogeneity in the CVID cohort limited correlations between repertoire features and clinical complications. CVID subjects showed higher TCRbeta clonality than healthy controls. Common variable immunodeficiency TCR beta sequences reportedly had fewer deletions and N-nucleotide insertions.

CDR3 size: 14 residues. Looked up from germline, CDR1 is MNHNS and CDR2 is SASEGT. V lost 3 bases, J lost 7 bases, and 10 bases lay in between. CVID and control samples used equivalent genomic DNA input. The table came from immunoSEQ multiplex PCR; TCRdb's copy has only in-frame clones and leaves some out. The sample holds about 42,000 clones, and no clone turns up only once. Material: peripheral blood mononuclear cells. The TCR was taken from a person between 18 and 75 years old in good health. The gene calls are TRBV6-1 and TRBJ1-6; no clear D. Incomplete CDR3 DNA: TGTGCCAGCAGTGAGTACAGAGAAAATTCACCC. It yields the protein CASSEYRENSP. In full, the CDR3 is CASSEYRENSPLHF.